The 23 T cell receptor beta chains reported below all come from one sample, sequenced in a study of T cells in Graves' hyperthyroidism and ophthalmopathy. Amplification of TCR beta CDR3 regions was performed using RNA transcripts as template. RT-PCR in the first round (using the HTBI primer set) targeted the TCR CDR3. TCRdb fed the multiplex PCR reads into MiXCR, producing one record per CDR3 protein. The table has some 270,000 distinct CDR3 sequences, roughly an eighth seen once. Sequencing used blood. These TCRs come from a woman in her forties with Graves' hyperthyroidism.

This clonotype was recorded at least ten times. The chain has TRBV20-1 and TRBJ2-1, with 8 bases fitting TRBD2. CDR1 DFQATT and CDR2 SNEGSKA come from the germline V gene (reference sequence). The CDR3 loop spans 14 amino acids. With 5 bases clipped from V and 4 bases from J, the junction kept 7 bases outside the gene matches. The CDR3 DNA sequence: TGCAGTGCTGCGCTAGCGGGTCTATACAATGAGCAGTTCTTC. Its translation: CSAALAGLYNEQFF.

The sample holds a few counts of this clonotype. The chain carries TRBV12-3 or TRBV12-4 and TRBJ2-1; TRBD1 agrees at 9 bases. The CDR3 covers 15 residues. The V and J ends lost 1 base and 15 bases, in that order; junction bases with no gene match: 13. CDR3 amino acids: CASSLEGELGTGRFF. In DNA, the CDR3 is TGTGCCAGCAGTTTAGAAGGGGAGCTGGGGACAGGGAGGTTCTTC.

Many counts were recorded for this clonotype. The chain uses TRBV28 and TRBJ2-5; D call uncertain. Germline loops: CDR1 MDHEN, CDR2 SYDVKM. The CDR3 covers 14 residues. Trimming pared 1 base from V and 5 bases from J, leaving 11 bases between. DNA for the CDR3: TGTGCCAGCAGTTTATTCCATAAAGGCGAGACCCAGTACTTC. Translated: CASSLFHKGETQYF.

At least ten counts were recorded for this clonotype. This chain joins TRBV7-9 and TRBJ2-4; D is uncertain. This CDR3 spans 13 amino acids. Between the trimmed V and J ends, which lost 3 bases and 6 bases, there was a span of 9 bases. CDR1 is SEHNR, CDR2 FQNEAQ, per germline (reference sequence). The DNA of the CDR3 is TGTGCCAGCAGCTTGGGTGTCGGAAACATTCAGTACTTC. Residues: CASSLGVGNIQYF.

Ten or more counts support this clonotype. This rearrangement joins TRBV2 to TRBJ2-2, with D perhaps matching TRBD2 (6 bases). V dropped 3 bases and J dropped 4 bases, with 6 bases sitting between them. Germline V gene sequence: CDR1 SNHLY, CDR2 FYNNEI. The CDR3 loop spans 13 amino acids. The CDR3 sequence: CASSEGGTGELFF. CDR3 bases: TGTGCCAGCAGTGAGGGGGGCACCGGGGAGCTGTTTTTT.

V is TRBV20-1 and J is TRBJ2-1; D not certain. The CDR3 consists of 13 residues. The germline V gene has CDR1 DFQATT and CDR2 SNEGSKA (reference sequence). The V end lost 6 bases, the J end lost 9 bases, and 18 bases lay between the germline ends. In DNA form, the CDR3 reads TGCAGTGCCCCCCCCCCCCCCCCCCCTGAGCAGTTCTTC. Its protein product is CSAPPPPPPEQFF.

This clonotype showed up many times. The CDR3 region is CASSTVRGQGYTF. The DNA of the CDR3 is TGTGCCAGCAGCACGGTCAGGGGGCAAGGCTACACCTTC. V and J are TRBV5-8 and TRBJ1-2; 8 nucleotides line up with TRBD1. CDR3 length equals 13 residues. The trim removed 4 bases at V and 8 bases at J, leaving 7 bases unmatched. Germline values: CDR1 SGHTS, CDR2 YDEGEE.

There are many counts of this clonotype. The gene calls are TRBV6-1 and TRBJ2-7; no reliable D call. The germline V and J ends were trimmed by 8 bases and 3 bases, with 14 bases remaining between them. The CDR3 is made up of 13 amino acids. From germline, CDR1 is MNHNS and CDR2 SASEGT. The CDR3 reads CASERTPYYEQYF. Written as DNA, the CDR3 is TGTGCCAGCGAACGGACGCCTTACTACGAGCAGTACTTC.

A few counts support this clonotype. The chain couples TRBV10-1 to TRBJ2-1; D perhaps matches TRBD2 (6 bases). Per germline, CDR1 WNHNN and CDR2 SYGVQD (reference sequence). The CDR3 is 15 amino acids. V shed 2 bases and J shed 6 bases, with 14 bases lying between them. CDR3 DNA: TGCGCCAGCAGTGAGGGGGTAGCGGCCTCCAATGAGCAGTTCTTC. Protein sequence: CASSEGVAASNEQFF.

This clonotype occurred many times. The chain links TRBV12-3 or TRBV12-4 to TRBJ2-1; perhaps TRBD1 as D (5 bases). Trimming left V 3 bases short and J 3 bases short, with 9 bases between. The CDR3 sequence is 14 residues long. As DNA, the CDR3 is TGTGCCAGCAGTTTCCGACAGATCTACAATGAGCAGTTCTTC. Its protein product is CASSFRQIYNEQFF.

This clonotype was observed at least ten times. The chain employs TRBV3-1 and TRBJ2-1; the D gene is possibly TRBD1 (6 bases). Germline V gives CDR1 LGHDT, CDR2 YNNKEL (reference sequence). V dropped 1 base and J dropped 3 bases, with 7 bases sitting between them. This CDR3 contains 14 residues. CDR3 residues: CASSQGQVYNEQFF. CDR3 bases: TGTGCCAGCAGCCAAGGACAGGTCTACAATGAGCAGTTCTTC.

This clonotype came up many times. The chain couples TRBV27 to TRBJ1-6, with 8 bases aligning to TRBD1. The CDR3 runs 16 residues. Trimming took 5 bases from V and 7 from J; bases not matched to a gene: 10. Germline CDR1 MNHEY, CDR2 SMNVEV (reference sequence). This chain's CDR3 is CASSPTRTGKNSPLHF. CDR3 DNA sequence: TGTGCCAGCAGTCCGACACGGACAGGGAAGAATTCACCCCTCCACTTT.

There are a few counts of this clonotype. The genes are TRBV12-5 and TRBJ2-1, with 12 bases aligning to TRBD2. V dropped 2 bases and J dropped 6; count of bases not matched to a gene: 8. The CDR3 loop spans 17 amino acids. Germline values: CDR1 LGHNT, CDR2 FRNRAP. The CDR3 reads CASGLRLAGVLRNEQFF. The CDR3 nucleotides read TGTGCTAGTGGTTTGAGACTAGCGGGAGTTTTGCGCAATGAGCAGTTCTTC.

This clonotype was found a few times. The chain recombines TRBV18 with TRBJ1-1; no reliable D call. This CDR3 comprises 13 residues. Per the germline V gene, CDR1 is KGHSH and CDR2 is LQKENI. V lost 5 bases and J lost 1, with 8 bases in between. The chain's CDR3 is CASSMGENTEAFF. DNA of the CDR3: TGTGCCAGCTCAATGGGAGAGAACACTGAAGCTTTCTTT.

This clonotype has a count of ten or more. The rearrangement links TRBV29-1 to TRBJ1-1; weak D call: TRBD1 (6 bases). Germline CDR1 SQVTM, CDR2 ANQGSEA. There are 10 residues in the CDR3. V was cut by 4 bases and J by 8 bases, with 8 bases left in between. CDR3 sequence reads: CSVVGTEAFF. The CDR3 DNA reads TGCAGCGTTGTGGGGACAGAAGCTTTCTTT.

The J gene is TRBJ2-3, the V gene TRBV6-1; 10 nucleotides align to TRBD2. This CDR3 region has 14 residues. Germline values: CDR1 MNHNS, CDR2 SASEGT. V was pared by 8 bases and J by 1 base, with 3 bases of the junction left unmatched. As DNA, the CDR3 is TGTGCCAGCGTGCTAGCGGGGGGCACAGATACGCAGTATTTT. Translation gives CASVLAGGTDTQYF.

This clonotype was observed many times. The CDR3 is CASRAGGTGSTDTQYF. The CDR3 DNA reads TGTGCCAGCAGGGCGGGAGGGACAGGTAGCACAGATACGCAGTATTTT. This chain links TRBV7-3 with TRBJ2-3, with D possibly TRBD2 on 9 matching bases. CDR1 and CDR2 from the germline V gene are SGHTA and FQGTGA. V lost 6 bases to trimming and J lost 0 bases, with 16 bases between them. The CDR3 spans 16 residues.

The table lists this clonotype with many counts. V usage is TRBV3-1 and J usage is TRBJ2-7, with no clear D. The CDR3 extends over 11 amino acids. The V end lost 1 base, the J end lost 5 bases, and 3 bases lay between the germline ends. From germline, CDR1 is LGHDT and CDR2 YNNKEL (reference sequence). DNA for the CDR3: TGTGCCAGCAGCCAAGCCCACGAGCAGTACTTC. Translating it yields CASSQAHEQYF.

This clonotype was seen ten or more times. The chain employs TRBV2 and TRBJ2-3; 8 nucleotides agree with TRBD2. The CDR3 covers 13 residues. Germline V lookup: CDR1 SNHLY, CDR2 FYNNEI. V trimming: 7 bases; J trimming: 5 bases; junction bases outside the gene matches: 5. The CDR3 coding sequence is TGTGCCAGCATACGGGAGGGCCAAGATACGCAGTATTTT. It translates to CASIREGQDTQYF.

This clonotype appeared many times. This rearrangement joins TRBV6-5 to TRBJ1-3; D gene ambiguous. CDR1 and CDR2 from the germline V gene are MNHEY and SVGAGI. The CDR3 extends over 16 amino acids. The V gene lost 0 bases and the J gene lost 0 bases, with 9 bases spanning the gap. The DNA of the CDR3 is TGTGCCAGCAGTTACTCGAAGGGCCACTCTGGAAACACCATATATTTT. It codes for CASSYSKGHSGNTIYF.

The chain carries TRBV28 and TRBJ2-7, with 10 positions matching TRBD1. V dropped 8 bases and J dropped 6; count of bases not matched to a gene: 7. Germline V CDR1 and CDR2: MDHEN, SYDVKM. This CDR3 has 13 residues. CDR3 sequence: CASGSDRGVEQYF. The CDR3, as DNA: TGTGCCAGCGGATCGGACAGGGGGGTCGAGCAGTACTTC.

This clonotype has ten or more counts. The chain is built from TRBV3-1 and TRBJ2-7; the match to TRBD1 covers 7 bases. Germline V CDR1 and CDR2: LGHDT, YNNKEL (reference sequence). The CDR3 extends over 13 amino acids. The J segment lost 4 bases and the V segment lost 4 bases, leaving 4 bases of the junction unmatched. The CDR3 loop is CASSLQGRYEQYF. DNA for the CDR3: TGTGCCAGCAGCCTACAGGGGCGGTACGAGCAGTACTTC.

This chain joins TRBV5-4 and TRBJ2-3; 7 bases match TRBD2. After removal of 4 bases from V and 2 bases from J, the junction contained 10 bases not matched to a gene. Germline V lookup: CDR1 SGHNT, CDR2 YYREEE (reference sequence). The CDR3 loop spans 16 amino acids. The CDR3, as DNA: TGTGCCAGCAGCCTGGGACTATCCGGTTACACAGATACGCAGTATTTT. Residues: CASSLGLSGYTDTQYF. The full variable domain, completed using reference TRBV5-4 and TRBJ2-3, is ETGVTQSPTHLIKTRGQQVTLRCSSQSGHNTVSWYQQALGQGPQFIFQYYREEENGRGNFPPRFSGLQFPNYSSELNVNALELDDSALYLCASSLGLSGYTDTQYFGPGTRLTVL.